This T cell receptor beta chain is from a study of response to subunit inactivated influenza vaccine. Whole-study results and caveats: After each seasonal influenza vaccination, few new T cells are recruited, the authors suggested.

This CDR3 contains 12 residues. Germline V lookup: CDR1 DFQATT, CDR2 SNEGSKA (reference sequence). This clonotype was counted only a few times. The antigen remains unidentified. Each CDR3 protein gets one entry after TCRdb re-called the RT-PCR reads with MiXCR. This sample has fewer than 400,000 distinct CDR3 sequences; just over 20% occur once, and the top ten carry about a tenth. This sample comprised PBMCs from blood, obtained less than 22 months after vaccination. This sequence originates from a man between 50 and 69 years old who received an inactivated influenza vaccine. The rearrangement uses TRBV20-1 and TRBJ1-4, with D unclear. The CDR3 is CAPAATNEKLFF. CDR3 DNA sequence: TGCGCCCCCGCTGCAACTAATGAAAAACTGTTTTTT.